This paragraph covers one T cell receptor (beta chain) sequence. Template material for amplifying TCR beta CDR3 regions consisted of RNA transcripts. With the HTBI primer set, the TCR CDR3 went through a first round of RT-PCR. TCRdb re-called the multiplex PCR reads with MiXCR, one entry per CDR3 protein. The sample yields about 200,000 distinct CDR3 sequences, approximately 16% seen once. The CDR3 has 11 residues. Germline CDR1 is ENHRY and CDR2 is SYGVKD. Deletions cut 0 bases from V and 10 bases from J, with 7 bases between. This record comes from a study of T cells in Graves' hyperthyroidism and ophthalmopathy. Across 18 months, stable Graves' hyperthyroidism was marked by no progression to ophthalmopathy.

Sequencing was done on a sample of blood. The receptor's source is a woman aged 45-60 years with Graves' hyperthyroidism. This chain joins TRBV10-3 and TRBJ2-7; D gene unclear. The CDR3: CAISESSRQYF. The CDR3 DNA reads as TGTGCCATCAGTGAGTCGAGCCGCCAGTACTTC.